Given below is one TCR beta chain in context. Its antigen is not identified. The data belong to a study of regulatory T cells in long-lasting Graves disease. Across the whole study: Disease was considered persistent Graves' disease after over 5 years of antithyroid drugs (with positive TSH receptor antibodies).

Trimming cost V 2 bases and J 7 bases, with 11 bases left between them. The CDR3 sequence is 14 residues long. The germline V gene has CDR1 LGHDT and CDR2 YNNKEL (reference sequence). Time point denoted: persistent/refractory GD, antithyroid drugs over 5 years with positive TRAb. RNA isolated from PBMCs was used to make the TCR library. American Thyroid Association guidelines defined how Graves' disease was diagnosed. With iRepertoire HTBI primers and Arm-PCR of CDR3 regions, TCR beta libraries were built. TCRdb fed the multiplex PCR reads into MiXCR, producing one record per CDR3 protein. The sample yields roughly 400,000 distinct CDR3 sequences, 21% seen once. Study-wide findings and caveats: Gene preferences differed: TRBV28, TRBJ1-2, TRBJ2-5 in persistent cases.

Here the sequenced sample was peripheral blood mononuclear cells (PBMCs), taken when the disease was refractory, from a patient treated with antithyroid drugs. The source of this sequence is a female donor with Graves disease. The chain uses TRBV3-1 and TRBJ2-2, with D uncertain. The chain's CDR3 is CASSQNLKGGELFF. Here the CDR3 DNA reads TGTGCCAGCAGCCAAAATCTAAAGGGCGGGGAGCTGTTTTTT. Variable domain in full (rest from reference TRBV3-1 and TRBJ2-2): DTAVSQTPKYLVTQMGNDKSIKCEQNLGHDTMYWYKQDSKKFLKIMFSYNNKELIINETVPNRFSPKSPDKAHLNLHINSLELGDSAVYFCASSQNLKGGELFFGEGSRLTVL.